This T cell receptor (beta chain) was obtained from a study of neurological immune-mediated disorders. Overall study findings and caveats: In HTLV-1-associated myelopathy, TCR clonal expansion was greatest, and in multiple sclerosis it was least, below healthy controls.

Germline V gene lookup returns CDR1 MNHEY and CDR2 SVGAGI. The CDR3 is 13 residues long. The ends lost 3 bases at V and 6 bases at J; junction bases unmatched: 1. The cDNA was synthesized by means of template-switch 5'RACE, which was carried out with 10-nucleotide random UMIs. MiXCR was run by TCRdb on the 5' RACE reads, yielding one entry per CDR3 protein. The repertoire holds roughly 66,000 distinct CDR3 sequences, with roughly 4.9% as singletons. This clonotype showed up just a few times. The antigen remains undetermined. Preparation of the unsorted libraries drew on 2 million PBMCs stored at -80 C.

Sequencing was performed on PBMCs. The gene calls are TRBV6-5 and TRBJ2-1, with TRBD1 matching over 8 bases. This TCR derives from a woman aged 65 to 85 with multiple sclerosis. CDR3 DNA sequence: TGTGCCAGCAGTTATGGGACAGGCAATGAGCAGTTCTTC. Translation: CASSYGTGNEQFF.